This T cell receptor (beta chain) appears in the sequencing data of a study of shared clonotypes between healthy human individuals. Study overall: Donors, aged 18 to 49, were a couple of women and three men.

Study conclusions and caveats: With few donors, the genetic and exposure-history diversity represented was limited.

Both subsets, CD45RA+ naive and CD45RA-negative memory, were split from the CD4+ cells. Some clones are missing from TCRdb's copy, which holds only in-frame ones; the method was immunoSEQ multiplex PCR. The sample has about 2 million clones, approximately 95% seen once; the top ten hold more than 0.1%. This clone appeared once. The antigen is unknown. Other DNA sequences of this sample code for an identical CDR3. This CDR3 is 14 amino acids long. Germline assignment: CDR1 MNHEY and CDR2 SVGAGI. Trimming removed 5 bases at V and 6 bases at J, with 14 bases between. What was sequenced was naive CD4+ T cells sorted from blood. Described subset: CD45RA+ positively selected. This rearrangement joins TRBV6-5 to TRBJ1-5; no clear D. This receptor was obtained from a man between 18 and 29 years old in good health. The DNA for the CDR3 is TGTGCCAGCAGTCCCCGGGGTCGGGGTCAGCCCCAGCATTTT. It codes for CASSPRGRGQPQHF.